Following are 26 T cell receptor beta chains from one sample sequenced in a study of blood T cell repertoires in COVID-19. Clones were read by immunoSEQ multiplex PCR, and TCRdb kept only the in-frame ones, dropping some. The table includes some 220,000 clones, around 84% detected once. Source material: peripheral blood. Source of these receptors: a woman aged 60-70 years who had recovered from COVID-19.

V and J are TRBV5-5 and TRBJ2-1; the D gene is possibly TRBD1 (6 bases). This CDR3 spans 14 amino acids. Germline V gene data show CDR1 as SGHKS and CDR2 as YYEKEE (reference sequence). V was shortened by 0 bases and J by 6 bases, with 10 bases between the two germline ends. The CDR3 reads CASSLAAGVNEQFF. CDR3 in DNA: TGTGCCAGCAGCTTGGCGGCAGGGGTCAATGAGCAGTTCTTC.

The chain's CDR3 is CASSLSPGGSGYTF. The CDR3 coding sequence is TGTGCCAGCAGCTTATCACCAGGGGGAAGTGGCTACACCTTC. The V and J genes are TRBV7-2 and TRBJ1-2; 7 bases map to TRBD1. Trimming removed 2 bases from V and 7 bases from J; junction bases left unmatched: 7. CDR1 and CDR2 from the germline V gene are SGHTA and FQGNSA. The CDR3 spans 14 residues.

This clone was seen a few times. The chain has TRBV29-1 and TRBJ1-2; 11 nucleotides agree with TRBD1. Trimming cost V 6 bases and J 7 bases; bases outside gene matches: 10. The germline V gene has CDR1 SQVTM and CDR2 ANQGSEA. CDR3 size: 14 residues. The CDR3 loop is CSVPGQGAYSGYTF. CDR3 coding DNA: TGCAGCGTCCCCGGACAGGGGGCCTACTCTGGCTACACCTTC.

The rearrangement joins TRBV9 to TRBJ1-5; no clear D gene. V shed 4 bases and J shed 4 bases, with 15 bases lying between them. The CDR3 is 15 amino acids. Germline V lookup: CDR1 SGDLS, CDR2 YYNGEE. This CDR3 is CASSPSGSQNQPQHF. CDR3 DNA: TGTGCCAGCAGCCCGTCGGGGTCTCAGAATCAGCCCCAGCATTTT.

This chain connects TRBV3-1 (or the pseudogene TRBV3-2) to TRBJ2-2, with D unclear. CDR3 length equals 15 residues. The ends were cut back, 0 bases at V and 4 bases at J, with 9 bases in the middle. In germline, CDR1 is LGHDT, CDR2 YNNKEL (reference sequence). The DNA for the CDR3 is TGTGCCAGCAGCCAAGATCTCCTTCCCACCGGGGAGCTGTTTTTT. Protein product: CASSQDLLPTGELFF.

This clone has a single count. The chain uses TRBV4-1 and TRBJ2-4, with TRBD2 matching 11 bases. The germline V gene has CDR1 MGHRA and CDR2 YSYEKL. After removal of 2 bases from V and 1 base from J, the junction contained 7 bases not matched to a gene. The CDR3 contains 18 residues. CDR3 nucleotides: TGCGCCAGCAGCCAACTAGCGGGGGGAGGTGTGGCCAAAAACATTCAGTACTTC. Amino acids: CASSQLAGGGVAKNIQYF.

V and J are TRBV6-6 and TRBJ1-6, with TRBD1 as a possible D gene (5 bases). Germline CDR1 is MNHNY and CDR2 is SVGAGI (reference sequence). CDR3 length equals 14 residues. V was clipped by 0 bases and J by 8 bases, with 8 bases between them. CDR3 in amino acids: CASSYSGGDSPLHF. The CDR3 bases are TGTGCCAGCAGTTACTCAGGAGGGGATTCACCCCTCCACTTT.

The chain uses TRBV7-9 and TRBJ2-7, with D possibly TRBD1 on 6 matching bases. Germline CDR1 is SEHNR and CDR2 is FQNEAQ (reference sequence). The CDR3 consists of 14 residues. The V and J ends lost 7 bases and 0 bases respectively, with 13 bases between them. The DNA for the CDR3 is TGTGCCAGCACGAACGGACAGAGCTCCTACGAGCAGTACTTC. Protein: CASTNGQSSYEQYF.

This clone appeared a single time. This chain links TRBV11-3 with TRBJ2-1; no firm D call. Germline V lookup: CDR1 SGHNT, CDR2 YENEEA. The V and J ends lost 5 bases and 2 bases respectively, with 16 bases between them. This CDR3 has 16 residues. Written as DNA, the CDR3 is TGTGCCAGCAGCCAACCGTTACAATCCCCCTACAATGAGCAGTTCTTC. Its translation: CASSQPLQSPYNEQFF.

The chain recombines TRBV9 with TRBJ2-1; TRBD2 is a possible D gene (5 bases). Germline values: CDR1 SGDLS, CDR2 YYNGEE. V was shortened by 4 bases and J by 5 bases, with 22 bases between the two germline ends. This CDR3 contains 17 residues. CDR3 sequence reads: CASSYGTPAGVHNEQFF. As DNA, the CDR3 is TGTGCCAGCAGCTACGGAACCCCTGCCGGGGTGCACAATGAGCAGTTCTTC.

CDR3 sequence (DNA): TGTGCCTGGAGTCGAAAACAGGGGGCGCCTCCTGAAGCTTTCTTT. Translated, it gives CAWSRKQGAPPEAFF. This rearrangement joins TRBV30 to TRBJ1-1, with 9 bases identical to TRBD1. Germline CDR1 reads GTSNPN; CDR2 reads SVGIG (reference sequence). The CDR3 consists of 15 residues. V shed 2 bases, J shed 6 bases, and the junction held 10 bases outside the gene matches.

As concerns this clone: Other DNA sequences in the sample encode the same CDR3. The gene calls are TRBV5-1 and TRBJ1-2; 10 bases line up with TRBD1. The CDR3 has 14 amino acids. V was pared by 0 bases and J by 4 bases, with 0 bases of the junction left unmatched. The V gene's germline CDR1 is SGHRS and CDR2 YFSETQ. DNA of the CDR3: TGCGCCAGCAGCTTGGGGGACAGGGGCTATGGCTACACCTTC. It is translated as CASSLGDRGYGYTF.

The rearrangement links TRBV7-2 to TRBJ2-7; 7 bases fit TRBD1. Germline CDR1 SGHTA, CDR2 FQGNSA. Trimming cost V 4 bases and J 5 bases; bases outside gene matches: 5. CDR3 length: 13 residues. This chain's CDR3 is CASSSTGNHEQYF. As DNA, the CDR3 is TGTGCCAGCAGCTCGACAGGGAACCACGAGCAGTACTTC.

The rearrangement uses TRBV7-2 and TRBJ2-1; tentatively, D is TRBD1 (6 bases). V lost 3 bases to trimming and J lost 4 bases, with 7 bases between them. Germline V gene data show CDR1 as SGHTA and CDR2 as FQGNSA. The CDR3 is 13 residues long. The CDR3 region is CASSLGQYNEQFF. Written as DNA, the CDR3 is TGTGCCAGCAGCTTGGGACAATACAATGAGCAGTTCTTC.

This clone was seen a few times. The gene calls are TRBV5-1 and TRBJ2-1; tentative D call: TRBD1 (5 bases). V lost 0 bases and J lost 5, with 12 bases in between. This CDR3 has 15 residues. Germline V gene data show CDR1 as SGHRS and CDR2 as YFSETQ. As DNA, the CDR3 is TGCGCCAGCAGCTTGGATGGGGCCTATAACAATGAGCAGTTCTTC. Amino acid sequence: CASSLDGAYNNEQFF.

The chain combines TRBV15 with TRBJ1-2, with 7 bases aligning to TRBD1. The CDR3 has 16 residues. CDR1 and CDR2 (germline): LNHNV, YYDKDF (reference sequence). V trimming: 7 bases; J trimming: 2 bases; junction bases outside the gene matches: 13. The CDR3 loop reads CATTNSETGFNYGYTF. CDR3 in DNA: TGTGCCACCACGAATTCAGAGACAGGGTTCAACTATGGCTACACCTTC.

The chain employs TRBV6-2 or TRBV6-3 and TRBJ1-5, with TRBD1 matching over 8 bases. V shed 5 bases and J 6 bases; nucleotides not matched to a gene: 9. The CDR3 consists of 15 residues. The germline gives CDR1 MNHEY, CDR2 SVGEGT. CDR3 sequence reads: CASSNNQGAVQPQHF. The CDR3 bases are TGTGCCAGCAGTAACAATCAGGGGGCTGTTCAGCCCCAGCATTTT.

The rearrangement joins TRBV20-1 to TRBJ1-5; D might be TRBD1 (5 bases). The germline V gene encodes CDR1 DFQATT and CDR2 SNEGSKA (reference sequence). The length of the CDR3 is 14 residues. V was clipped by 3 bases and J by 6 bases, with 15 bases between them. Written as DNA, the CDR3 is TGCAGTGCTAGTCGGGGGGGGAAAAGTCAGCCCCAGCATTTT. This encodes CSASRGGKSQPQHF.

V usage is TRBV6-5 and J usage is TRBJ1-1; D remains ambiguous. The CDR3 is 15 residues long. Trimming pared 6 bases from V and 6 bases from J, leaving 20 bases between. Germline CDR1 is MNHEY and CDR2 is SVGAGI. The CDR3 DNA reads TGTGCCAGCAGCGACCCCCGGGGTGAGGGCGCTGAAGCTTTCTTT. Amino acids: CASSDPRGEGAEAFF.

This clone occurred once. The chain recombines TRBV5-1 with TRBJ2-7; 9 nucleotides match TRBD2. With 1 base clipped from V and 5 bases from J, the junction kept 4 bases outside the gene matches. Germline V gene data show CDR1 as SGHRS and CDR2 as YFSETQ. The CDR3 is 14 residues long. The CDR3 nucleotides read TGCGCCAGCAGCTTGAGGACTAGCGCCGACGAGCAGTACTTC. It translates to CASSLRTSADEQYF.

The chain couples TRBV18 to TRBJ1-6; D is unresolved. CDR1 is KGHSH, CDR2 LQKENI, per germline. This CDR3 is 13 amino acids long. Deletions cut 3 bases from V and 4 bases from J, with 4 bases between. CDR3: CASSPRYNSPLHF. CDR3 sequence (DNA): TGTGCCAGCTCACCCAGATATAATTCACCCCTCCACTTT.

CDR3 sequence reads: CASSSKTSRNEQYF. In nucleotides, the CDR3 is TGTGCCAGCAGCTCAAAGACTAGTAGGAACGAGCAGTACTTC. The rearrangement links TRBV3-1 (or the pseudogene TRBV3-2) to TRBJ2-7, with D possibly being TRBD2 (6 bases). The length of the CDR3 is 14 residues. The germline CDR1 and CDR2 sequences are LGHDT and YNNKEL (reference sequence). V dropped 5 bases and J dropped 5 bases, with 16 bases sitting between them.

The rearrangement joins TRBV6-6 to TRBJ2-2; TRBD1 agrees at 8 bases. The ends lost 1 base at V and 1 base at J; junction bases unmatched: 2. The CDR3 totals 16 residues. Germline V lookup: CDR1 MNHNY, CDR2 SVGAGI (reference sequence). The CDR3: CASSYYGTGNTGELFF. The CDR3 bases are TGTGCCAGCAGTTACTACGGGACAGGGAACACCGGGGAGCTGTTTTTT.

The chain is built from TRBV4-1 and TRBJ1-3, with 8 bases fitting TRBD1. This CDR3 has 15 amino acids. CDR1 and CDR2 (germline): MGHRA, YSYEKL. After removal of 3 bases from V and 2 bases from J, the junction contained 3 bases not matched to a gene. The CDR3 region has the DNA TGCGCCAGCAGCCACATCAGGGGGCCTGGAAACACCATATATTTT. It translates to CASSHIRGPGNTIYF.

V gene TRBV19 combines with J gene TRBJ1-2, with D perhaps TRBD1 (5 bases). The CDR3 is 14 amino acids. Per germline, CDR1 LNHDA and CDR2 SQIVND (reference sequence). V gave up 3 bases and J gave up 3 bases, with 11 bases separating them. CDR3 bases: TGTGCCAGTAGTATTGTACAGGCGCACTATGGCTACACCTTC. Its protein is CASSIVQAHYGYTF.

J is TRBJ2-1 and V is TRBV18; D gene uncertain. CDR3 length equals 15 residues. CDR1 is KGHSH, CDR2 LQKENI, per germline. V lost 3 bases, J lost 0 bases, and 9 bases lay in between. For the CDR3, the DNA is TGTGCCAGCTCACCCATTAGGAGCTCCTACAATGAGCAGTTCTTC. It translates to CASSPIRSSYNEQFF.